Listed below are T cell receptor beta chains from one sample, sequenced in a study of control samples from healthy donors and cancer patients. Measured with immunoSEQ multiplex PCR; TCRdb has only the in-frame clones, and not every one. The table includes 150,000 to 160,000 clones, around 95% detected once. Sequencing was carried out using blood. Receptor source: a man between 35 and 55 years old in good health. Both conserved end residues are part of each CDR3. The D gene is left open where the match is weak. Rows may omit the clone size; those that give it use once, few, many or a size class.

D gene: NA; J gene: TRBJ2-7; clone size: NA; V gene: TRBV2; CDR3 DNA: TGTGCCAGCAGCCCCGGGACGGAGTCCTACGAGCAGTACTTC; CDR3 protein: CASSPGTESYEQYF
D gene: NA; J gene: TRBJ2-6; clone size: NA; V gene: TRBV27; CDR3 DNA: TGTGCCAGCAGCCCGGGACCCTTTTCTACCTCTGGGGCCAACGTCCTGACTTTC; CDR3 protein: CASSPGPFSTSGANVLTF
D gene: TRBD1; J gene: TRBJ1-2; clone size: NA; V gene: TRBV28; CDR3 DNA: TGTGCCAGCAGCTTGACAGGGGGTTATGGCTACACCTTC; CDR3 protein: CASSLTGGYGYTF
D gene: TRBD1; J gene: TRBJ1-1; clone size: NA; V gene: TRBV7-9; CDR3 DNA: TGTGCCAGCAGCTCCGGGACAGGAGACATGAACACTGAAGCTTTCTTT; CDR3 protein: CASSSGTGDMNTEAFF
D gene: NA; J gene: TRBJ1-1; clone size: NA; V gene: TRBV13; CDR3 DNA: TGTGCCAGCAGCTTAGAGAGGCAGGGGAGGACTGAAGCTTTCTTT; CDR3 protein: CASSLERQGRTEAFF
D gene: NA; J gene: TRBJ1-1; clone size: NA; V gene: TRBV28; CDR3 DNA: TGTGCCAGCAGTAGGACAAACATGAACACTGAAGCTTTCTTT; CDR3 protein: CASSRTNMNTEAFF
D gene: NA; J gene: TRBJ1-1; clone size: once; V gene: TRBV29-1; CDR3 DNA: TGCAGCGTCAATTCAGGGAGAATGAACACTGAAGCTTTCTTT; CDR3 protein: CSVNSGRMNTEAFF
D gene: NA; J gene: TRBJ1-4; clone size: NA; V gene: TRBV2; CDR3 DNA: TGTGCCAGCAGACCCGACTCGGAGGAAGGAAAACTGTTTTTT; CDR3 protein: CASRPDSEEGKLFF
D gene: NA; J gene: TRBJ1-2; clone size: NA; V gene: TRBV10-2; CDR3 DNA: TGCGCCAGCAGTGGGGGCCAGGGCTACGGCTACACCTTC; CDR3 protein: CASSGGQGYGYTF
D gene: TRBD1; J gene: TRBJ1-1; clone size: NA; V gene: TRBV7-9; CDR3 DNA: TGTGCCAGCGAGACAGGGGCGGCGAACACTGAAGCTTTCTTT; CDR3 protein: CASETGAANTEAFF
D gene: TRBD1; J gene: TRBJ2-2; clone size: NA; V gene: TRBV19; CDR3 DNA: TGTGCCAGTAGTATTGCCCGGACAGGAGCCACCGGGGAGCTGTTTTTT; CDR3 protein: CASSIARTGATGELFF
D gene: TRBD2; J gene: TRBJ2-1; clone size: once; V gene: TRBV28; CDR3 DNA: TGTGCCAGCAGTCAATTAGCGGGGAGCTCCTACAATGAGCAGTTCTTC; CDR3 protein: CASSQLAGSSYNEQFF
D gene: NA; J gene: TRBJ1-6; clone size: once; V gene: TRBV30; CDR3 DNA: TGTGCCTGGAGTGTACGGCCAGCCTATAATTCACCCCTCCACTTT; CDR3 protein: CAWSVRPAYNSPLHF
D gene: TRBD1; J gene: TRBJ2-3; clone size: NA; V gene: TRBV13; CDR3 DNA: TGTGCCGTCTCACAAGGGGGCCCCTCCACAGATACGCAGTATTTT; CDR3 protein: CAVSQGGPSTDTQYF
D gene: NA; J gene: TRBJ2-2; clone size: NA; V gene: TRBV27; CDR3 DNA: TGTGCCAGCCAACCCTCAGGGGACTACCCCGGGGAGCTGTTTTTT; CDR3 protein: CASQPSGDYPGELFF